Below, 18 T cell receptor beta chains from the same sample are listed, as sequenced in a study of graft-versus-host responses after intestinal transplantation. Antigens for these TCRs are unknown. The data were produced by immunoSEQ multiplex PCR, yet TCRdb's version contains in-frame clones alone and is incomplete. This repertoire shows 130,000 to 150,000 clones, 80% to 95% found once; its top ten account for roughly 0.19%. The sequencing here drew on unstimulated CD4+ T cells sorted from spleen or lymph node cells, taken before intestinal transplant. The receptors here all came from a human donor who received an intestinal transplant.

This clone was recorded only once. This chain joins TRBV21-1 and TRBJ2-2; the D segment call TRBD2 is taken from the table without a DNA check. TRBV21-1 is a recognized pseudogene. This CDR3 is 16 amino acids long. The CDR3, as DNA: TGTGCCAGCATGATCAAGGAGCCCGCGAACACCGGGGAGCTGTTTTTT. Protein sequence: CASMIKEPANTGELFF.

The chain carries TRBV28 and TRBJ1-5; weak D call: TRBD1 (5 bases). Germline assignment: CDR1 MDHEN and CDR2 SYDVKM. The CDR3 sequence is 14 residues long. V gave up 5 bases and J gave up 0 bases, with 8 bases separating them. CDR3: CASSGGNSNQPQHF. As DNA, the CDR3 is TGTGCCAGCAGTGGGGGGAATAGCAATCAGCCCCAGCATTTT.

This rearrangement joins TRBV15 to TRBJ1-1; possibly TRBD1 for D (6 bases). Germline CDR1 LNHNV, CDR2 YYDKDF (reference sequence). This CDR3 is built from 14 residues. V was shortened by 3 bases and J by 5 bases, with 13 bases between the two germline ends. Here the CDR3 DNA reads TGTGCCACCAGCAGGGGACCCGACAGGACTGAAGCTTTCTTT. This encodes CATSRGPDRTEAFF. Full variable domain (rest looked up from reference TRBV15 and TRBJ1-1): DAMVIQNPRYQVTQFGKPVTLSCSQTLNHNVMYWYQQKSSQAPKLLFHYYDKDFNNEADTPDNFQSRRPNTSFCFLDIRSPGLGDTAMYLCATSRGPDRTEAFFGQGTRLTVV.

Concerning this clone itself: This sample includes further DNA sequences coding for the same CDR3. This chain links TRBV18 with TRBJ1-5, with 10 positions matching TRBD1. The CDR3 length is 15 residues. CDR1 is KGHSH and CDR2 is LQKENI in the germline V gene. V lost 4 bases, J lost 2 bases, and 2 bases stayed unmatched. CDR3 nucleotides: TGTGCCAGCTCACTCGGGACAGGGGGCAATCAGCCCCAGCATTTT. This codes for CASSLGTGGNQPQHF.

V usage is TRBV5-1 and J usage is TRBJ1-6, with D perhaps matching TRBD1 (6 bases). Germline lookup yields CDR1 SGHRS and CDR2 YFSETQ. V was cut by 1 base and J by 6 bases, with 14 bases left in between. This CDR3 is 16 amino acids long. CDR3 coding DNA: TGCGCCAGCAGCTTGAGGGGGGACATCCCTAATTCACCCCTCCACTTT. The encoded protein is CASSLRGDIPNSPLHF.

The CDR3 bases are TGTGCCAGCAGGCTGGCGGGACAGGCAAACACTGAAGCTTTCTTT. Encoded protein: CASRLAGQANTEAFF. V and J are TRBV28 and TRBJ1-1; TRBD1 agrees at 8 bases. The CDR3 is 15 amino acids. V gave up 6 bases and J gave up 2 bases; unmatched junction bases: 8. Germline V gene lookup returns CDR1 MDHEN and CDR2 SYDVKM.

The chain has TRBV5-1 and TRBJ1-4; 7 nucleotides match TRBD1. The germline V gene has CDR1 SGHRS and CDR2 YFSETQ. J gave up 7 bases and V 4 bases, and 10 bases lay outside the gene matches. The CDR3 extends over 15 amino acids. In nucleotides, the CDR3 is TGCGCCAGCAGCCAGTCCGGGACAGCTGGTGAAAAACTGTTTTTT. Translation: CASSQSGTAGEKLFF.

The gene calls are TRBV4-1 and TRBJ1-5, with TRBD1 matching over 7 bases. The CDR3 length is 17 residues. V shed 1 base, J shed 5 bases, and the junction held 11 bases outside the gene matches. Germline V gene lookup returns CDR1 MGHRA and CDR2 YSYEKL. The CDR3 protein is CASSQAPPNRGDQPQHF. The CDR3 nucleotides are TGCGCCAGCAGCCAAGCCCCCCCTAACAGGGGAGATCAGCCCCAGCATTTT.

J is TRBJ2-1 and V is TRBV18; the match to TRBD2 covers 11 bases. Germline-derived CDR1 and CDR2 are KGHSH and LQKENI. Trimming removed 3 bases from V and 7 bases from J; junction bases left unmatched: 8. The CDR3 covers 16 residues. The CDR3 reads CASSPLAGGGNNEQFF. As DNA, the CDR3 is TGTGCCAGCTCACCGCTAGCGGGAGGAGGGAATAATGAGCAGTTCTTC.

The V gene is TRBV6-4, the J gene TRBJ2-7; TRBD1 aligns across 8 bases. The junction had 10 bases not matched to a gene; V was cut back by 6 bases and J by 3 bases. The CDR3 length is 15 residues. CDR1 and CDR2 (germline): MRHNA, SNTAGT. The CDR3 spells CASSPRGTGFYEQYF. Written as DNA, the CDR3 is TGTGCCAGCAGCCCCCGTGGGACAGGATTCTACGAGCAGTACTTC.

The J gene is TRBJ1-1, the V gene TRBV5-1; the D gene is possibly TRBD1 (5 bases). CDR1 SGHRS and CDR2 YFSETQ come from the germline V gene. This CDR3 contains 13 residues. With 0 bases removed from V and 3 bases from J, the gap between germline ends came to 6 bases. The CDR3 region is CASSLEGHTEAFF. CDR3 in DNA: TGCGCCAGCAGCTTGGAGGGGCACACTGAAGCTTTCTTT.

The chain is built from TRBV10-3 and TRBJ2-2; 7 bases line up with TRBD2. The V gene end was trimmed by 7 bases and the J gene end by 1 base; junction bases not matched to a gene: 3. The V gene's germline CDR1 is ENHRY and CDR2 SYGVKD. This CDR3 region has 14 residues. This CDR3 reads CAIMASGNTGELFF. The CDR3 DNA is TGTGCCATCATGGCTAGCGGGAACACCGGGGAGCTGTTTTTT.

The gene calls are TRBV2 and TRBJ2-3, with 10 bases that match TRBD2. This CDR3 spans 18 amino acids. V trimming: 4 bases; J trimming: 3 bases; junction bases outside the gene matches: 13. Germline V gene data show CDR1 as SNHLY and CDR2 as FYNNEI. The CDR3 region has the DNA TGTGCCAGCAGTGCTCTAGCGGGAGTAGTCGGACGGACAGATACGCAGTATTTT. Translating it yields CASSALAGVVGRTDTQYF.

This rearrangement joins TRBV19 to TRBJ2-1; 9 bases are shared with TRBD2. The CDR3 has 17 amino acids. V shed 5 bases and J 9 bases; nucleotides not matched to a gene: 17. Germline V gene sequence: CDR1 LNHDA, CDR2 SQIVND (reference sequence). In DNA, the CDR3 is TGTGCCAGTAGTCGGACGGGAGCGGGAGGAGGTCCTGGTGAGCAGTTCTTC. Encoded protein: CASSRTGAGGGPGEQFF.

V gene TRBV7-8 combines with J gene TRBJ1-1; D remains unclear. V was pared by 0 bases and J by 11 bases, with 16 bases between. From germline, CDR1 is SGHVS and CDR2 FQNEAQ. The CDR3 loop spans 14 amino acids. CDR3 in amino acids: CASSLAKGPTGAFF. The CDR3, as DNA: TGTGCCAGCAGCTTAGCGAAAGGCCCGACGGGGGCTTTCTTT.

The gene calls are TRBV28 and TRBJ1-1; D call uncertain. Germline values: CDR1 MDHEN, CDR2 SYDVKM. This CDR3 spans 13 amino acids. Trimming stripped 4 bases from V and 1 base from J, with 7 bases between. The CDR3 DNA is TGTGCCAGCAGTTATGACTGGAACACTGAAGCTTTCTTT. This sequence encodes CASSYDWNTEAFF.

The chain is built from TRBV7-8 and TRBJ2-5, with D unclear. The CDR3 length is 12 residues. V dropped 6 bases and J dropped 0 bases, with 5 bases sitting between them. Per the germline V gene, CDR1 is SGHVS and CDR2 is FQNEAQ. In DNA form, the CDR3 reads TGTGCCAGCAGTTGGTACCAAGAGACCCAGTACTTC. Translated: CASSWYQETQYF.

As DNA, the CDR3 is TGCGCCAGCAGTGAGTCGGTTGGGGGGGCGCGAGGCTACACCTTC. Protein: CASSESVGGARGYTF. The chain has TRBV10-2 and TRBJ1-2, with D tentatively TRBD1 (6 bases). The CDR3 runs to 15 residues. Per the germline V gene, CDR1 is WSHSY and CDR2 is SAAADI. V dropped 0 bases and J dropped 8 bases, with 16 bases sitting between them.